Included here is one T cell receptor beta chain sequence, with context. Its specificity is unknown. Germline lookup yields CDR1 MGHRA and CDR2 YSYEKL. CDR3 length: 14 residues. With 4 bases removed from V and 3 bases from J, the gap between germline ends came to 13 bases. Sequencing used immunoSEQ multiplex PCR; TCRdb keeps in-frame clones, though not all of them. The repertoire holds about 100,000 clones, with 80% to 90% as singletons. Each patient relapsed following autologous stem cell transplantation, and prior brentuximab vedotin exposure differed. The record originates from a study of PD-1 blockade in classical Hodgkin lymphoma. Study-level information: Administration of nivolumab to patients was at 3 mg/kg intravenously every 2 weeks. Study-wide points: When set against healthy donors, newly diagnosed patients were reported to show lower baseline TCR diversity. Differences between repertoires have undefined causes, possibly disease activity or prior therapy.

The material was peripheral blood mononuclear cells (PBMCs), obtained before the second cycle of nivolumab. This receptor was obtained from a human donor with classical Hodgkin lymphoma. The V and J genes are TRBV4-1 and TRBJ2-7; D remains unclear. The CDR3 sequence is CASSPGDDGYEQYF. The CDR3 nucleotides read TGCGCCAGCAGCCCCGGCGATGACGGCTACGAGCAGTACTTC.